This T cell receptor (beta chain) was captured in a study of T cells in Graves' hyperthyroidism and ophthalmopathy. Broader study findings: Ophthalmopathy was distinguished from stable hyperthyroidism by 13 V-J signatures. Before onset, ophthalmopathy was predicted by the model a median roughly 6.8 months earlier.

Stability of Graves' hyperthyroidism was defined as absent ophthalmopathy progression within 18 months. Diagnoses were made from clinical symptoms, serum measures (thyroxine and TRAb), thyroid ultrasound and orbital computed tomography. The table lists this clonotype with a few counts. Its antigen is unknown. This CDR3 contains 13 residues. CDR1 is SEHNR and CDR2 is FQNEAQ in the germline V gene (reference sequence). Trimming left V 3 bases short and J 7 bases short, with 9 bases between. Authors of the study amplified TCR beta CDR3 regions from RNA transcripts. Primed by the HTBI set, a first-round RT-PCR was run on the TCR CDR3. TCRdb re-called the multiplex PCR reads through MiXCR, storing one row per CDR3 protein. The sample consists of 600,000 or so distinct CDR3 sequences, 46% of them appearing once.

The specimen sequenced was peripheral blood or thyroid tissue (not recorded which). The chain has TRBV7-9 and TRBJ2-2; D may correspond to TRBD1 or TRBD2 (5 bases each). The clonotype comes from a woman between 18 and 30 years old with Graves' hyperthyroidism. The CDR3 protein is CASSFPGSGELFF. The CDR3 DNA reads as TGTGCCAGCAGCTTCCCAGGGAGCGGGGAGCTGTTTTTT.